This T cell receptor beta chain appears in the sequencing data of a study of regulatory T cells in long-lasting Graves disease. About the research overall: Patients newly diagnosed with Graves' had been on antithyroid drugs for under 3 months.

In its sample, this clonotype was seen a few times. Its target is not known. This could be a read error, since a much larger clone is one nucleotide away. Time point given: newly diagnosed GD, antithyroid drugs for less than 3 months. RNA extracted from PBMCs served as the sequencing template. Recruitment took place at an endocrinology department in Xi'an, China. Study outcomes and limitations: TRBV28 was favored in persistent disease, as were TRBJ1-2 and TRBJ2-5. TCR diversity was lower in persistent Graves' patients than in newly diagnosed ones.

Arm-PCR of CDR3 regions and iRepertoire HTBI primers were the basis on which TCR beta libraries were built. TCRdb re-derived calls from the multiplex PCR reads in MiXCR, one entry per CDR3 protein. The table includes 440,000 or so distinct CDR3 sequences, over 15% detected once. This CDR3 region has 12 residues. Germline V gives CDR1 MNHEY, CDR2 SMNVEV (reference sequence). The same sample was also used in a study of T cells in Graves' hyperthyroidism and ophthalmopathy.

Specimen: peripheral blood mononuclear cells (PBMCs), collected at new diagnosis, from a patient treated with antithyroid drugs. The receptor was isolated from a young woman with Graves disease. The chain couples TRBV27 to TRBJ1-2; D might be TRBD1 (5 bases). CDR3 in DNA: TGTGCCAGCAGGGGACCTAACTATGGCTGCACCTTC. It encodes CASRGPNYGCTF.